A selection of T cell receptor beta chains follows, all from one sample in a study of shared clonotypes between healthy human individuals. Only in-frame clones appear in the TCRdb table, and some are missing; sequencing was by immunoSEQ multiplex PCR. Of about 2.1 million clones listed, roughly 95% are singletons. The sample comprised naive CD8+ T cells from PBMCs. These TCRs come from a man younger than 35 in good health. Some clones in this sample may be carry-over from other donors' samples. Both conserved end residues are part of each CDR3. The D gene is left open where the match is weak. Rows give clone size only sometimes, using once, few, many, or a class for an expanded clone.

J gene: TRBJ1-4; clone size: NA; V gene: TRBV27; D gene: NA; CDR3 DNA: TGTGCCAGCAGTTTATTCCCCCCCCCTAATGAAAAACTGTTTTTT; CDR3 protein: CASSLFPPPNEKLFF
J gene: TRBJ2-1; clone size: NA; V gene: TRBV7-9; D gene: NA; CDR3 DNA: TGTGCCAGCAGCGGGTACTCCGAGGATGAGCAGTTCTTC; CDR3 protein: CASSGYSEDEQFF
J gene: TRBJ1-1; clone size: NA; V gene: TRBV11-2; D gene: TRBD1; CDR3 DNA: TGTGCCAGCAGCACGAAGACAGGGCTGAACACTGAAGCTTTCTTT; CDR3 protein: CASSTKTGLNTEAFF
J gene: TRBJ2-7; clone size: NA; V gene: TRBV5-1; D gene: NA; CDR3 DNA: TGCGCCAGCAGCTTGGGGGAAAGGTCCTACGAGCAGTACTTC; CDR3 protein: CASSLGERSYEQYF
J gene: TRBJ2-6; clone size: NA; V gene: TRBV11-2; D gene: NA; CDR3 DNA: TGTGCCAGCACCTCTCGTGGGGGACGCGACTCTGGGGCCAACGTCCTGACTTTC; CDR3 protein: CASTSRGGRDSGANVLTF
J gene: TRBJ2-1; clone size: NA; V gene: TRBV27; D gene: NA; CDR3 DNA: TGTGCCAGCAGAAAGAAATCATCCCGGGACTCAGAAGAGCAGTTCTTC; CDR3 protein: CASRKKSSRDSEEQFF
J gene: TRBJ2-3; clone size: NA; V gene: TRBV18; D gene: NA; CDR3 DNA: TGTGCCAGCTCACCACCACGGCTTCAAGGGGTGGAGGCAGATACGCAGTATTTT; CDR3 protein: CASSPPRLQGVEADTQYF
J gene: TRBJ1-3; clone size: NA; V gene: TRBV28; D gene: NA; CDR3 DNA: TGTGCCAGCAGTTTAGGACCGTCCTCTGGAAACACCATATATTTT; CDR3 protein: CASSLGPSSGNTIYF
J gene: TRBJ1-2; clone size: NA; V gene: TRBV9; D gene: NA; CDR3 DNA: TGTGCCAGCAGCGTATCCACCTATGGCTACACCTTC; CDR3 protein: CASSVSTYGYTF
J gene: TRBJ2-1; clone size: NA; V gene: TRBV5-1; D gene: NA; CDR3 DNA: TGCGCCAGCAGTTCTCGCCCAGGGGAGGGCAATGAGCAGTTCTTC; CDR3 protein: CASSSRPGEGNEQFF
J gene: TRBJ1-5; clone size: NA; V gene: TRBV10-2; D gene: NA; CDR3 DNA: TGCGCCAGCAGTCAGGGAGGCAATCAGCCCCAGCATTTT; CDR3 protein: CASSQGGNQPQHF
J gene: TRBJ2-2; clone size: NA; V gene: TRBV6-1; D gene: NA; CDR3 DNA: TGTGCCAGCAGGGGACATATTGGGGAGCTGTTTTTT; CDR3 protein: CASRGHIGELFF
J gene: TRBJ2-3; clone size: once; V gene: TRBV28; D gene: TRBD2; CDR3 DNA: TGTGCCAGCACCATTAGCGGGTCCAGCACAGATACGCAGTATTTT; CDR3 protein: CASTISGSSTDTQYF
J gene: TRBJ1-1; clone size: NA; V gene: TRBV6-1; D gene: NA; CDR3 DNA: TGTGCCAGCACTAGGCGTACTGAAGCTTTCTTT; CDR3 protein: CASTRRTEAFF
J gene: TRBJ2-7; clone size: NA; V gene: TRBV27; D gene: TRBD2; CDR3 DNA: TGTGCCAGCAGTACTAGCGGGAGATACTCCTACGAGCAGTACTTC; CDR3 protein: CASSTSGRYSYEQYF
J gene: TRBJ1-4; clone size: NA; V gene: TRBV14; D gene: NA; CDR3 DNA: TGTGCCAGCAGCCAAGAAAAGGGGCCGGGTGAAAAACTGTTTTTT; CDR3 protein: CASSQEKGPGEKLFF
J gene: TRBJ2-4; clone size: NA; V gene: TRBV7-9; D gene: NA; CDR3 DNA: TGTGCCAGCAGCACCTCCGGGGAAAACATTCAGTACTTC; CDR3 protein: CASSTSGENIQYF
J gene: TRBJ2-7; clone size: NA; V gene: TRBV6-6; D gene: NA; CDR3 DNA: TGTGCCAGCAGCTTTTTTCCGGACTTCCGCTCCTACGAGCAGTACTTC; CDR3 protein: CASSFFPDFRSYEQYF
J gene: TRBJ1-2; clone size: NA; V gene: TRBV6-1; D gene: TRBD1; CDR3 DNA: TGTGCCAGCAGTGTAACAGGGGACTATGGCTACACCTTC; CDR3 protein: CASSVTGDYGYTF
J gene: TRBJ2-7; clone size: NA; V gene: TRBV5-1; D gene: NA; CDR3 DNA: TGCGCCAGCAGCTTGACAGGCACCTACGAGCAGTACTTC; CDR3 protein: CASSLTGTYEQYF
J gene: TRBJ2-1; clone size: NA; V gene: TRBV28; D gene: TRBD2; CDR3 DNA: TGTGCCAGCAGTTCTAGCGGGAGGTCCTTCGATGAGCAGTTCTTC; CDR3 protein: CASSSSGRSFDEQFF
J gene: TRBJ2-1; clone size: NA; V gene: TRBV7-6; D gene: TRBD2; CDR3 DNA: TGTGCCAGCAGCTTATGGACTAGCGGGAGTAATGAGCAGTTCTTC; CDR3 protein: CASSLWTSGSNEQFF
J gene: TRBJ1-4; clone size: NA; V gene: TRBV15; D gene: NA; CDR3 DNA: TGTGCCACCAGCAGAGTGGGCAGTAATGAAAAACTGTTTTTT; CDR3 protein: CATSRVGSNEKLFF
J gene: TRBJ1-2; clone size: NA; V gene: TRBV27; D gene: TRBD1; CDR3 DNA: TGTGCCAGCACCCGGACAGGGGCTAACTATGGCTACACCTTC; CDR3 protein: CASTRTGANYGYTF
J gene: TRBJ2-7; clone size: NA; V gene: TRBV19; D gene: NA; CDR3 DNA: TGTGCCAGTAGTATAGTAGGGCTAATGCACGAGCAGTACTTC; CDR3 protein: CASSIVGLMHEQYF
J gene: TRBJ2-7; clone size: NA; V gene: TRBV27; D gene: NA; CDR3 DNA: TGTGCCAGCAGTCCTCGTGTTTTATACGAGCAGTACTTC; CDR3 protein: CASSPRVLYEQYF
J gene: TRBJ1-1; clone size: NA; V gene: TRBV28; D gene: NA; CDR3 DNA: TGTGCCAGCAGTTCCGGTAGAGGTGAAGCTTTCTTT; CDR3 protein: CASSSGRGEAFF
J gene: TRBJ1-2; clone size: NA; V gene: TRBV4-1; D gene: NA; CDR3 DNA: TGCGCCAGCAGCCAAGCCCCGGGGCTCTTTAATTATGGCTACACCTTC; CDR3 protein: CASSQAPGLFNYGYTF
J gene: TRBJ2-5; clone size: NA; V gene: TRBV11-3; D gene: TRBD1; CDR3 DNA: TGTGCCAGCAGTTTAAGCGGGCCGGGACAGGGGAACCAAGAGACCCAGTACTTC; CDR3 protein: CASSLSGPGQGNQETQYF
J gene: TRBJ1-2; clone size: NA; V gene: TRBV5-1; D gene: NA; CDR3 DNA: TGCGCCAGCAGCTTGGAAGGTTGGCCGGACGGCTACACCTTC; CDR3 protein: CASSLEGWPDGYTF
J gene: TRBJ2-3; clone size: NA; V gene: TRBV14; D gene: NA; CDR3 DNA: TGTGCCAGCAGCCCACCCAGGGCGGACACAGATACGCAGTATTTT; CDR3 protein: CASSPPRADTDTQYF